Following are 16 T cell receptor beta chains from one sample sequenced in a study of T cell responses to AZD1222 COVID-19 vaccine. The assay was immunoSEQ multiplex PCR, and TCRdb's table has in-frame clones only and misses some. This table has about 86,000 clones, more than 75% appearing once. The material sequenced was peripheral blood, taken 28 days after the second AZD1222 dose. These receptors were obtained from an adult who received the AZD1222 COVID-19 vaccine.

The chain uses TRBV27 and TRBJ2-5; 8 bases are shared with TRBD1. Germline CDR1 MNHEY, CDR2 SMNVEV (reference sequence). CDR3 length: 14 amino acids. J lost 4 bases, V lost 3 bases, and 4 bases had no gene match. The CDR3 nucleotides read TGTGCCAGCAGTTTCTCAGGGGGCGCAGAGACCCAGTACTTC. This gives the protein CASSFSGGAETQYF.

The chain employs TRBV6-1 and TRBJ1-5; D unclear. The CDR3 is 15 residues long. Germline CDR1 reads MNHNS; CDR2 reads SASEGT. V lost 0 bases and J 7 bases, leaving 13 bases between the germline ends. The chain's CDR3 is CASSEAGGTGQPQHF. In DNA, the CDR3 is TGTGCCAGCAGTGAAGCCGGAGGAACGGGGCAGCCCCAGCATTTT.

The rearrangement joins TRBV7-3 to TRBJ1-1; D is unclear. Between the trimmed V and J ends, which lost 5 bases and 0 bases, there was a span of 10 bases. The CDR3 spans 14 residues. In germline, CDR1 is SGHTA, CDR2 FQGTGA. The CDR3 DNA sequence: TGTGCCAGCAGCGTCGGAGGGATGAACACTGAAGCTTTCTTT. Protein product: CASSVGGMNTEAFF.

Regarding this clone: The conserved phenylalanine or tryptophan normally closing the CDR3 is absent here, so this likely arose from a read error. The DNA is omitted, as the CDR3 cannot be located on it reliably, and the CDR3 follows TCRdb's listing. V is TRBV5-1 and J is TRBJ1-2; TRBD1, as called in the table, went unchecked against the DNA. A total of 10 residues make up the CDR3, ends included. Germline CDR1 SGHRS, CDR2 YFSETQ. The CDR3 here is CASTLPGTAD.

The chain joins TRBV7-9 to TRBJ1-4; D is possibly TRBD1 (5 bases). This CDR3 has 18 amino acids. V lost 5 bases, J lost 3 bases, and 22 bases lay in between. From germline, CDR1 is SEHNR and CDR2 FQNEAQ (reference sequence). The CDR3 protein is CASSVSGRPGRPNEKLFF. The CDR3 nucleotides are TGTGCCAGCAGCGTCTCCGGTAGACCGGGACGTCCTAATGAAAAACTGTTTTTT.

This chain links TRBV18 with TRBJ1-4, with D maybe TRBD1 (6 bases). This CDR3 contains 15 residues. From germline, CDR1 is KGHSH and CDR2 LQKENI. Trimming shortened V by 3 bases and J by 0 bases, and 8 bases separated the two germline ends. In DNA form, the CDR3 reads TGTGCCAGCTCACCTAAGGGGGCAACTAATGAAAAACTGTTTTTT. It specifies CASSPKGATNEKLFF.

The chain joins TRBV28 to TRBJ1-2, with D unclear. V was cut by 3 bases and J by 4 bases, with 15 bases left in between. CDR1 MDHEN and CDR2 SYDVKM come from the germline V gene. The CDR3 length is 15 residues. CDR3 protein: CASSFLTDAAYGYTF. CDR3 bases: TGTGCCAGCAGTTTCTTAACCGATGCGGCCTATGGCTACACCTTC.

The genes are TRBV9 and TRBJ1-2; 9 positions match TRBD1. Germline CDR1 and CDR2: SGDLS and YYNGEE. This CDR3 is 17 amino acids long. Trimming at V came to 0 bases and at J to 6 bases, leaving 12 bases not matched to a gene. The CDR3 DNA sequence: TGTGCCAGCAGCGTAGCTGGGATTAGACAGGGGGGGAATGGCTACACCTTC. Translation gives CASSVAGIRQGGNGYTF.

The chain is built from TRBV5-1 and TRBJ2-1; 8 bases line up with TRBD1. Germline V gene lookup returns CDR1 SGHRS and CDR2 YFSETQ. The length of the CDR3 is 16 residues. The V and J ends lost 2 bases and 0 bases, in that order; junction bases with no gene match: 4. This CDR3 is CASSLRTGSSYNEQFF. The CDR3, as DNA: TGCGCCAGCAGCTTACGGACAGGGAGCTCCTACAATGAGCAGTTCTTC. Looking up the rest from reference TRBV5-1 and TRBJ2-1 gives the full variable domain: KAGVTQTPRYLIKTRGQQVTLSCSPISGHRSVSWYQQTPGQGLQFLFEYFSETQRNKGNFPGRFSGRQFSNSRSEMNVSTLELGDSALYLCASSLRTGSSYNEQFFGPGTRLTVL.

The chain carries TRBV5-8 and TRBJ1-1; D is uncertain. The CDR3 is 13 residues long. Per the germline V gene, CDR1 is SGHTS and CDR2 is YDEGEE. Trimming stripped 6 bases from V and 1 base from J, with 10 bases between. The CDR3 DNA reads TGTGCCAGCACCAATCTGAAGAACACTGAAGCTTTCTTT. Translating it yields CASTNLKNTEAFF. The whole variable domain, remainder taken from reference TRBV5-8 and TRBJ1-1, is EAGVTQSPTHLIKTRGQQATLRCSPISGHTSVYWYQQALGLGLQFLLWYDEGEERNRGNFPPRFSGRQFPNYSSELNVNALELEDSALYLCASTNLKNTEAFFGQGTRLTVV.

The J gene is TRBJ2-4, the V gene TRBV30; 8 bases fit TRBD2. Germline CDR1 GTSNPN, CDR2 SVGIG (reference sequence). The trim removed 5 bases at V and 0 bases at J, leaving 3 bases unmatched. This CDR3 has 14 amino acids. Written as DNA, the CDR3 is TGTGCCTGGGGACTAGCTCTAGCCAAAAACATTCAGTACTTC. It specifies CAWGLALAKNIQYF.

The gene calls are TRBV12-5 and TRBJ2-3; perhaps TRBD2 as D (6 bases). The CDR3 loop spans 16 amino acids. Germline V gives CDR1 LGHNT, CDR2 FRNRAP. V lost 0 bases and J 0 bases, leaving 10 bases between the germline ends. Here the CDR3 reads CASGLVPAGSTDTQYF. DNA of the CDR3: TGTGCTAGTGGTTTGGTTCCAGCGGGTAGCACAGATACGCAGTATTTT.

The rearrangement uses TRBV5-5 and TRBJ2-3, with TRBD2 identical over 7 bases. There are 15 residues in the CDR3. Looked up from germline, CDR1 is SGHKS and CDR2 is YYEKEE (reference sequence). V gave up 0 bases and J gave up 5 bases; unmatched junction bases: 6. CDR3 amino acids: CASSLDPGGRDTQYF. In DNA form, the CDR3 reads TGTGCCAGCAGCTTGGACCCGGGAGGTAGAGATACGCAGTATTTT.

This clone was seen only once. The chain recombines TRBV5-4 with TRBJ2-3; TRBD1 matches 9 bases. Germline V lookup: CDR1 SGHNT, CDR2 YYREEE (reference sequence). The CDR3 covers 16 residues. The V and J ends lost 1 base and 1 base, in that order; junction bases with no gene match: 4. CDR3 bases: TGTGCCAGCAGCTTGCAACAGGGGGCTGGCACAGATACGCAGTATTTT. Translating it yields CASSLQQGAGTDTQYF.

CDR3 DNA sequence: TGTGCCATCCGACAGCGGGATGAGCAGTTCTTC. This sequence encodes CAIRQRDEQFF. This chain uses TRBV10-3 with TRBJ2-1, with D possibly being TRBD2 (6 bases). This CDR3 has 11 residues. V lost 8 bases and J lost 8, with 10 bases in between. In germline, CDR1 is ENHRY, CDR2 SYGVKD.

This clone was detected once. The V and J genes are TRBV7-9 and TRBJ1-4; D is undetermined. The CDR3 is 11 amino acids. From germline, CDR1 is SEHNR and CDR2 FQNEAQ (reference sequence). V dropped 4 bases and J dropped 8 bases, with 5 bases sitting between them. DNA of the CDR3: TGTGCCAGCAGCTCCAGGGAAAAACTGTTTTTT. This sequence encodes CASSSREKLFF.